The 22 T cell receptor beta chains given below trace back to one sample, sequenced in a study of Graves' ophthalmopathy and Graves' hyperthyroidism. Investigators amplified TCR beta CDR3 regions from RNA transcripts. Second-round multiplex PCR came after a first-round RT-PCR that employed HTBI primers. MiXCR, run by TCRdb on the multiplex PCR reads, gives a single entry per CDR3 protein. The data contain 500,000 to 700,000 distinct CDR3 sequences, 39% of them singletons. Sequencing was carried out using peripheral blood or thyroid tissue (not recorded which). The receptors stem from an adult man with Graves' hyperthyroidism.

This clonotype was observed at least ten times. The genes are TRBV6-5 and TRBJ1-2, with D tentatively TRBD1 (5 bases). Germline CDR1 reads MNHEY; CDR2 reads SVGAGI. Trimming pared 6 bases from V and 7 bases from J, leaving 15 bases between. CDR3 size: 13 residues. CDR3 nucleotides: TGTGCCAGCAGAACAAACCAGGGTGGTGGCTACACCTTC. Amino acids: CASRTNQGGGYTF.

The table lists this clonotype with many counts. The chain combines TRBV6-1 with TRBJ2-5; 8 positions agree with TRBD1. V dropped 7 bases and J dropped 2; count of bases not matched to a gene: 6. Per germline, CDR1 MNHNS and CDR2 SASEGT. The CDR3 runs to 14 residues. CDR3 sequence (DNA): TGTGCCAGCATGCCAGGACAGGGACAAGAGACCCAGTACTTC. Protein sequence: CASMPGQGQETQYF.

This clonotype occurred many times. The gene calls are TRBV15 and TRBJ2-5; maybe TRBD1 (6 bases). Germline CDR1 and CDR2: LNHNV and YYDKDF (reference sequence). V gave up 3 bases and J gave up 1 base, with 9 bases separating them. The CDR3 length is 14 residues. The CDR3 DNA follows: TGTGCCACCAGCAGGGGGGACATCCAAGAGACCCAGTACTTC. Protein product: CATSRGDIQETQYF.

Turning to this clonotype: Just one base apart from a much larger clone, this may be a read error. This chain links TRBV10-3 with TRBJ1-5; D is uncertain. The germline V gene has CDR1 ENHRY and CDR2 SYGVKD. This CDR3 has 17 amino acids. Trimming stripped 4 bases from V and 3 bases from J, with 19 bases between. The CDR3 DNA is TGTGCCATCAGTGGGACGGCCGGACGAGATTCCAATCAGCCCCAGCATTTT. Residues: CAISGTAGRDSNQPQHF.

The rearrangement uses TRBV2 and TRBJ1-1; 8 bases are a match to TRBD1. Trimming at V came to 6 bases and at J to 4 bases, leaving 7 bases not matched to a gene. This CDR3 has 14 amino acids. The germline V gene has CDR1 SNHLY and CDR2 FYNNEI. Here the CDR3 DNA reads TGTGCCAGCAGGGACAGGGCCATGACCACTGAAGCTTTCTTT. Translation gives CASRDRAMTTEAFF.

The V call is TRBV7-2, the J call TRBJ2-7; tentative D call: TRBD2 (8 bases). The CDR3 is 16 amino acids. Trimming shortened V by 5 bases and J by 8 bases, and 25 bases separated the two germline ends. Germline assignment: CDR1 SGHTA and CDR2 FQGNSA. The CDR3 spells CASSPGGGQTNTQQYF. CDR3 DNA: TGTGCCAGCAGCCCCGGGGGGGGACAGACTAATACGCAGCAGTACTTC. The full variable domain, in which reference TRBV7-2 and TRBJ2-7 provide the parts outside the CDR3, is GAGVSQSPSNKVTEKGKDVELRCDPISGHTALYWYRQSLGQGLEFLIYFQGNSAPDKSGLPSDRFSAERTGGSVSTLTIQRTQQEDSAVYLCASSPGGGQTNTQQYFGPGTRLTVT.

The sample holds a few counts of this clonotype. This clone may be a read error of a much larger clone one base away. This likely comes from a read error, as the CDR3 has no conserved phenylalanine or tryptophan at its end. V usage is TRBV5-1 and J usage is TRBJ2-7; D unresolved. The CDR3 loop spans 15 amino acids. The V and J ends lost 1 base and 0 bases respectively, with 11 bases between them. Germline CDR1 reads SGHRS; CDR2 reads YFSETQ. CDR3 loop: CASSLMVNYSYEQYL. For the CDR3, the DNA is TGCGCCAGCAGCTTGATGGTTAACTACTCCTACGAGCAGTACCTC.

In regard to this clonotype: The CDR3 does not close with the conserved phenylalanine or tryptophan, likely indicating a read error. V usage is TRBV3-1 and J usage is TRBJ2-5, with no clear D. The germline V gene has CDR1 LGHDT and CDR2 YNNKEL (reference sequence). CDR3 length equals 14 residues. Trimming cost V 1 base and J 3 bases, with 9 bases left between them. For the CDR3, the DNA is TGTGCCAGCAGCCAAGTCTCAACAGAAGAGACCCAGTACTCC. Its protein product is CASSQVSTEETQYS.

The chain uses TRBV6-1 and TRBJ1-1; D unclear. V was pared by 6 bases and J by 3 bases, with 14 bases between. The CDR3 contains 14 residues. Germline V gene lookup returns CDR1 MNHNS and CDR2 SASEGT. The CDR3 nucleotides read TGTGCCAGCAGACACAAGGGAGGAGACACTGAAGCTTTCTTT. Translating gives CASRHKGGDTEAFF.

This clonotype was counted at least ten times. This chain connects TRBV13 to TRBJ2-7; 9 bases line up with TRBD1. CDR3 length equals 14 residues. Germline assignment: CDR1 PRHDT and CDR2 FYEKMQ (reference sequence). V shed 5 bases and J 5 bases; nucleotides not matched to a gene: 7. The CDR3 coding sequence is TGTGCCAGCAGCAGGGGACAGGGACTCCACGAGCAGTACTTC. Translated: CASSRGQGLHEQYF. Full variable domain (outside the CDR3, taken from reference TRBV13 and TRBJ2-7): AAGVIQSPRHLIKEKRETATLKCYPIPRHDTVYWYQQGPGQDPQFLISFYEKMQSDKGSIPDRFSAQQFSDYHSELNMSSLELGDSALYFCASSRGQGLHEQYFGPGTRLTVT.

This clonotype was seen ten or more times. The J gene is TRBJ1-1, the V gene TRBV6-5, with a tentative D call TRBD1 (5 bases). CDR3 length: 16 residues. Germline values: CDR1 MNHEY, CDR2 SVGAGI. Trimming left V 5 bases short and J 1 base short, with 17 bases between. The CDR3 loop is CASSAVAGTSNTEAFF. CDR3 nucleotide sequence: TGTGCCAGCAGTGCTGTCGCGGGGACCTCGAACACTGAAGCTTTCTTT.

The chain couples TRBV5-4 to TRBJ1-1; D gene ambiguous. Looked up from germline, CDR1 is SGHNT and CDR2 is YYREEE (reference sequence). The length of the CDR3 is 11 residues. V gave up 0 bases and J gave up 10 bases, with 7 bases separating them. CDR3 bases: TGTGCCAGCAGCTTGGATGGACTAGCTTTCTTT. Translated: CASSLDGLAFF.

The V gene is TRBV10-3, the J gene TRBJ1-4; TRBD1 might be the D (6 bases). This CDR3 has 20 amino acids. Germline V CDR1 and CDR2: ENHRY, SYGVKD. V dropped 5 bases and J dropped 0 bases, with 25 bases sitting between them. For the CDR3, the DNA is TGTGCCATCAGTTACTTACAGGGCCACCTGCCTATTGCAACTAATGAAAAACTGTTTTTT. This encodes CAISYLQGHLPIATNEKLFF.

Of note for this clonotype: A junction boundary mismatches the germline segment, possibly from a read error. The gene calls are TRBV6-2 or TRBV6-3 and TRBJ1-5, with D possibly being TRBD1 (6 bases). The germline V gene has CDR1 MNHEY and CDR2 SVGEGT. This CDR3 region has 16 residues. CDR3 bases: TGTGCCAGCAGTACCGGACAGCCATATAGCAATCAGCCCCGGCATTTT. It yields the protein CASSTGQPYSNQPRHF.

The chain carries TRBV15 and TRBJ1-1, with TRBD1 as a possible D gene (5 bases). The V end was cut by 6 bases, the J end by 8 bases, with 13 bases between. Germline CDR1 LNHNV, CDR2 YYDKDF (reference sequence). The length of the CDR3 is 12 residues. In DNA, the CDR3 is TGTGCCACCAGTCCAGGGAGCCCCGAAGCTTTCTTT. As protein: CATSPGSPEAFF. Combining the CDR3 with reference TRBV15 and TRBJ1-1 gives the whole variable domain DAMVIQNPRYQVTQFGKPVTLSCSQTLNHNVMYWYQQKSSQAPKLLFHYYDKDFNNEADTPDNFQSRRPNTSFCFLDIRSPGLGDTAMYLCATSPGSPEAFFGQGTRLTVV.

DNA for the CDR3: TGTGCCAGCAGCTTTATTCATTCACCCCTCCACTTT. Its translation: CASSFIHSPLHF. The chain has TRBV7-2 and TRBJ1-6; unclear D gene. CDR3 size: 12 residues. V was clipped by 3 bases and J by 8 bases, with 5 bases between them. CDR1 is SGHTA, CDR2 FQGNSA, per germline.

The sample holds many counts of this clonotype. The chain carries TRBV6-1 and TRBJ2-7; D is possibly TRBD1 (5 bases). This CDR3 has 15 residues. The V and J ends lost 2 bases and 1 base respectively, with 12 bases between them. Germline V gene sequence: CDR1 MNHNS, CDR2 SASEGT. CDR3 residues: CASSELVAGSYEQYF. The CDR3 DNA follows: TGTGCCAGCAGTGAACTGGTGGCAGGGTCCTACGAGCAGTACTTC.

This clonotype was detected many times. The V and J genes are TRBV5-1 and TRBJ2-7; 7 bases agree with TRBD1. Germline trimming cut 4 bases from V and 2 bases from J; bases unmatched to any gene: 6. Germline assignment: CDR1 SGHRS and CDR2 YFSETQ. The CDR3 spans 14 residues. The CDR3 spells CASSPSQGAYEQYF. CDR3 nucleotides: TGCGCCAGCAGCCCCTCTCAGGGGGCCTACGAGCAGTACTTC.

The chain employs TRBV7-9 and TRBJ2-5, with D tentatively TRBD1 (6 bases). The V end was cut by 5 bases, the J end by 5 bases, with 15 bases between. Germline-derived CDR1 and CDR2 are SEHNR and FQNEAQ (reference sequence). There are 14 residues in the CDR3. CDR3 sequence reads: CASSLRSGAETQYF. CDR3 in DNA: TGTGCCAGCAGCCTAAGATCAGGGGCGGAGACCCAGTACTTC.

The J gene is TRBJ2-6, the V gene TRBV29-1; 11 bases align to TRBD1. V lost 8 bases, J lost 3 bases, and 9 bases stayed unmatched. The CDR3 length is 16 residues. CDR1 SQVTM and CDR2 ANQGSEA come from the germline V gene. The CDR3 loop is CSNRDRGNGGANVLTF. DNA for the CDR3: TGCAGCAACCGGGACAGGGGGAATGGTGGGGCCAACGTCCTGACTTTC.

This clonotype has only a few counts. The genes are TRBV7-2 and TRBJ2-3; D call uncertain. The V end lost 1 base, the J end lost 4 bases, and 6 bases lay between the germline ends. Germline assignment: CDR1 SGHTA and CDR2 FQGNSA. CDR3 length: 13 residues. The CDR3 sequence is CASSLVTPDTQYF. The CDR3 DNA reads TGTGCCAGCAGCTTAGTGACTCCAGATACGCAGTATTTT.

In its sample, this clonotype was seen a few times. The chain joins TRBV14 to TRBJ2-1; maybe TRBD1 (6 bases). With 4 bases removed from V and 12 bases from J, the gap between germline ends came to 19 bases. The CDR3 runs to 14 residues. Germline-derived CDR1 and CDR2 are SGHDN and FVKESK. Here the CDR3 DNA reads TGTGCCAGCAGCCGGGGGCAGGGCCTGTATGGGCAGTTCTTC. Its translation: CASSRGQGLYGQFF.